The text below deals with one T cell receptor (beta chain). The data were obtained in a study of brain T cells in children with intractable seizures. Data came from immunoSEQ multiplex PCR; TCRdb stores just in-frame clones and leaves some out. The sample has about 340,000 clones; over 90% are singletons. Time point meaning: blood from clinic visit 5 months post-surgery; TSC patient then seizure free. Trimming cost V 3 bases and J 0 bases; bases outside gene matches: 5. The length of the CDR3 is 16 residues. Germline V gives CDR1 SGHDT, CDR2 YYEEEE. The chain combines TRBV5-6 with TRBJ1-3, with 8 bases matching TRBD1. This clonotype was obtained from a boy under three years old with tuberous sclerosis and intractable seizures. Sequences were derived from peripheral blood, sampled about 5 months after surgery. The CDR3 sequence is CASSYGTGGSGNTIYF. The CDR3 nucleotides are TGTGCCAGCAGCTATGGGACAGGAGGCTCTGGAAACACCATATATTTT.